The 19 T cell receptor beta chains below come from one sample, sequenced in a study of tissue T cells after allogeneic stem cell transplantation. Only in-frame clones appear in the TCRdb table, and some are missing; sequencing was by immunoSEQ multiplex PCR. In the table there are approximately 11,000 clones, about 71% of which are singletons. Sequenced here: tissue from the right colon, sampled at autopsy. These receptor sequences come from a woman aged 18 to 55 with breast cancer.

The gene calls are TRBV18 and TRBJ2-1; D gene uncertain. This CDR3 region has 16 residues. The V and J ends lost 0 bases and 4 bases respectively, with 13 bases between them. CDR1 and CDR2 from the germline V gene are KGHSH and LQKENI. CDR3 sequence (DNA): TGTGCCAGCTCACCACCGGTCGGTCCCGAGTACAATGAGCAGTTCTTC. Its translation is CASSPPVGPEYNEQFF. Looking up the rest from reference TRBV18 and TRBJ2-1 gives the full variable domain: NAGVMQNPRHLVRRRGQEARLRCSPMKGHSHVYWYRQLPEEGLKFMVYLQKENIIDESGMPKERFSAEFPKEGPSILRIQQVVRGDSAAYFCASSPPVGPEYNEQFFGPGTRLTVL.

This rearrangement joins TRBV19 to TRBJ1-1, with D tentatively TRBD1 (5 bases). V was clipped by 3 bases and J by 2 bases, with 13 bases between them. In germline, CDR1 is LNHDA, CDR2 SQIVND (reference sequence). The CDR3 totals 15 residues. The CDR3, as DNA: TGTGCCAGTAGTATGACAGTCTTTCGAAACACTGAAGCTTTCTTT. This encodes CASSMTVFRNTEAFF.

The chain has TRBV10-3 and TRBJ2-6; possibly TRBD2 for D (6 bases). Per germline, CDR1 ENHRY and CDR2 SYGVKD. The CDR3 runs 14 residues. Trimming removed 7 bases from V and 0 bases from J, with 7 bases in between. CDR3 in amino acids: CAIMEGSGANVLTF. The CDR3 nucleotides are TGTGCCATCATGGAGGGCTCTGGGGCCAACGTCCTGACTTTC.

In regard to this clone: Different DNA sequences within this sample yield the same CDR3. The chain combines TRBV11-2 with TRBJ1-2; D perhaps matches TRBD1 (6 bases). Germline CDR1 is SGHAT and CDR2 is FQNNGV. The CDR3 spans 13 residues. V lost 6 bases and J 7 bases, leaving 15 bases between the germline ends. CDR3 region: CASSWRQEGGYTF. In DNA, the CDR3 is TGTGCCAGCAGTTGGAGACAGGAAGGTGGCTACACCTTC.

Only a few counts were recorded for this clone. The rearrangement uses TRBV6-1 and TRBJ2-3; 8 positions agree with TRBD2. The CDR3 extends over 16 amino acids. Germline loops: CDR1 MNHNS, CDR2 SASEGT. V lost 2 bases to trimming and J lost 2 bases; unmatched junction nucleotides: 6. In DNA form, the CDR3 reads TGTGCCAGCAGTGAAACTGGCGGGGGGTTCACAGATACGCAGTATTTT. Translating gives CASSETGGGFTDTQYF.

V usage is TRBV4-3 and J usage is TRBJ1-4; D uncertain. V lost 4 bases, J lost 8 bases, and 11 bases lay in between. Germline V gene sequence: CDR1 LGHNA, CDR2 YSLEER. This CDR3 comprises 13 residues. The CDR3 sequence: CASSLAFREKLFF. DNA for the CDR3: TGCGCCAGCAGCCTCGCTTTCCGGGAAAAACTGTTTTTT.

This chain connects TRBV6-5 to TRBJ1-6; D possibly corresponds to TRBD1 (5 bases). The CDR3 sequence is 15 residues long. Germline assignment: CDR1 MNHEY and CDR2 SVGAGI. V was cut by 4 bases and J by 10 bases, with 17 bases left in between. CDR3 protein: CASSSNRDGRSPLHF. In DNA form, the CDR3 reads TGTGCCAGCAGTTCAAACCGGGACGGACGATCACCCCTCCACTTT.

This clone was recorded only once. This chain links TRBV21-1 with TRBJ1-4; the table's D call, TRBD1, was not checked against the DNA. TRBV21-1 is a known pseudogene. This CDR3 has 14 amino acids. CDR3 protein: CASNETGTNEKLFF. CDR3 bases: TGTGCCAGCAACGAGACAGGCACGAATGAAAAACTGTTTTTT.

The chain recombines TRBV5-1 with TRBJ2-7; 9 bases agree with TRBD2. The germline V gene encodes CDR1 SGHRS and CDR2 YFSETQ. Losses at the gene ends were 4 bases for V and 4 bases for J; bases not matched to a gene: 12. The CDR3 contains 16 residues. The CDR3 DNA reads as TGCGCCAGCAGCCCCGGAAGTAGCGGGAGATTATACGAGCAGTACTTC. Translation: CASSPGSSGRLYEQYF. The entire variable domain, with the rest obtained from reference TRBV5-1 and TRBJ2-7, is as follows: KAGVTQTPRYLIKTRGQQVTLSCSPISGHRSVSWYQQTPGQGLQFLFEYFSETQRNKGNFPGRFSGRQFSNSRSEMNVSTLELGDSALYLCASSPGSSGRLYEQYFGPGTRLTVT.

The chain carries TRBV28 and TRBJ1-1; the D gene is possibly TRBD1 (5 bases). CDR3 length equals 13 residues. V dropped 8 bases and J dropped 0 bases, with 10 bases sitting between them. Germline V gene data show CDR1 as MDHEN and CDR2 as SYDVKM. The CDR3 spells CASGGLVNTEAFF. CDR3 DNA sequence: TGTGCCAGCGGGGGTCTGGTGAACACTGAAGCTTTCTTT. Full variable domain (missing parts from reference TRBV28 and TRBJ1-1): DVKVTQSSRYLVKRTGEKVFLECVQDMDHENMFWYRQDPGLGLRLIYFSYDVKMKEKGDIPEGYSVSREKKERFSLILESASTNQTSMYLCASGGLVNTEAFFGQGTRLTVV.

In this sample, this clone turned up once. The chain is built from TRBV6-5 and TRBJ2-3; the D gene could be TRBD1 or TRBD2 (5 bases each). The V end was cut by 1 base, the J end by 4 bases, with 12 bases between. Germline V gives CDR1 MNHEY, CDR2 SVGAGI. CDR3 size: 15 residues. CDR3 DNA sequence: TGTGCCAGCAGTTACTGGGACGGTGGACCAGATACGCAGTATTTT. This codes for CASSYWDGGPDTQYF.

The genes are TRBV7-6 and TRBJ1-6; TRBD1 agrees at 8 bases. Germline CDR1 and CDR2: SGHVS and FNYEAQ. With 5 bases clipped from V and 10 bases from J, the junction kept 10 bases outside the gene matches. There are 15 residues in the CDR3. The CDR3 reads CASSLQGGIGSPLHF. Here the CDR3 DNA reads TGTGCCAGCAGCCTACAGGGGGGTATAGGCTCACCCCTCCACTTT. The entire variable domain, with the rest obtained from reference TRBV7-6 and TRBJ1-6, is as follows: GAGVSQSPRYKVTKRGQDVALRCDPISGHVSLYWYRQALGQGPEFLTYFNYEAQQDKSGLPNDRFSAERPEGSISTLTIQRTEQRDSAMYRCASSLQGGIGSPLHFGNGTRLTVT.

This clone was counted between two and nine times. V gene TRBV9 combines with J gene TRBJ1-1, with TRBD1 matching 8 bases. CDR1 is SGDLS and CDR2 is YYNGEE in the germline V gene. Unmatched junction bases numbered 9, after V lost 0 bases and J lost 8 bases. CDR3 length: 15 amino acids. CDR3 sequence reads: CASSVGHRGEPEAFF. In nucleotides, the CDR3 is TGTGCCAGCAGCGTAGGCCACAGGGGGGAACCCGAAGCTTTCTTT. Full variable domain (outside the CDR3, taken from reference TRBV9 and TRBJ1-1): DSGVTQTPKHLITATGQRVTLRCSPRSGDLSVYWYQQSLDQGLQFLIQYYNGEERAKGNILERFSAQQFPDLHSELNLSSLELGDSALYFCASSVGHRGEPEAFFGQGTRLTVV.

This clone turned up a few times. This chain links TRBV4-2 with TRBJ1-4; the D gene is possibly TRBD1 (5 bases). The CDR3 spans 15 residues. V lost 4 bases, J lost 6 bases, and 15 bases lay in between. In germline, CDR1 is LGHNA, CDR2 YNFKEQ. DNA of the CDR3: TGTGCCAGCAGCCGGAATGGACAAGGGGATGAAAAACTGTTTTTT. Translation: CASSRNGQGDEKLFF.

V and J are TRBV5-4 and TRBJ1-3; D might be TRBD1 (5 bases). V dropped 2 bases and J dropped 0 bases, with 12 bases sitting between them. Per the germline V gene, CDR1 is SGHNT and CDR2 is YYREEE (reference sequence). The CDR3 length is 16 residues. CDR3 nucleotide sequence: TGTGCCAGCAGCTTCGGGGGGGTTAGCTCTGGAAACACCATATATTTT. Encoded protein: CASSFGGVSSGNTIYF. The full variable domain, with the rest looked up from reference TRBV5-4 and TRBJ1-3, is ETGVTQSPTHLIKTRGQQVTLRCSSQSGHNTVSWYQQALGQGPQFIFQYYREEENGRGNFPPRFSGLQFPNYSSELNVNALELDDSALYLCASSFGGVSSGNTIYFGEGSWLTVV.

V gene TRBV30 combines with J gene TRBJ1-5; no clear D gene. In germline, CDR1 is GTSNPN, CDR2 SVGIG (reference sequence). V lost 1 base and J 5 bases, leaving 9 bases between the germline ends. The CDR3 covers 13 residues. CDR3: CAWSEGVHQPQHF. The CDR3 coding sequence is TGTGCCTGGAGTGAAGGTGTCCATCAGCCCCAGCATTTT.

The genes are TRBV27 and TRBJ2-3, with 12 bases that match TRBD2. The CDR3 extends over 19 amino acids. V lost 3 bases, J lost 0 bases, and 10 bases stayed unmatched. Per germline, CDR1 MNHEY and CDR2 SMNVEV (reference sequence). The CDR3 DNA reads as TGTGCCAGCAGTTTTCCGACTAGCGGGAGAATCTCTAGCACAGATACGCAGTATTTT. Its translation is CASSFPTSGRISSTDTQYF.

This chain links TRBV4-2 with TRBJ2-2; 10 positions match TRBD2. Germline CDR1 is LGHNA and CDR2 is YNFKEQ. Trimming removed 4 bases from V and 1 base from J; junction bases left unmatched: 6. The CDR3 is made up of 17 amino acids. This CDR3 reads CASSPAGLAENTGELFF. CDR3 in DNA: TGTGCCAGCAGCCCAGCAGGACTAGCGGAGAACACCGGGGAGCTGTTTTTT.

By share, this clone ranks as medium-sized (0.01 to 0.1%). This chain connects TRBV12-3 or TRBV12-4 to TRBJ1-1, with D unresolved. The CDR3 sequence is 13 residues long. Trimming pared 3 bases from V and 1 base from J, leaving 6 bases between. The CDR3 region is CASSFAENTEAFF. Here the CDR3 DNA reads TGTGCCAGCAGTTTTGCGGAGAACACTGAAGCTTTCTTT.